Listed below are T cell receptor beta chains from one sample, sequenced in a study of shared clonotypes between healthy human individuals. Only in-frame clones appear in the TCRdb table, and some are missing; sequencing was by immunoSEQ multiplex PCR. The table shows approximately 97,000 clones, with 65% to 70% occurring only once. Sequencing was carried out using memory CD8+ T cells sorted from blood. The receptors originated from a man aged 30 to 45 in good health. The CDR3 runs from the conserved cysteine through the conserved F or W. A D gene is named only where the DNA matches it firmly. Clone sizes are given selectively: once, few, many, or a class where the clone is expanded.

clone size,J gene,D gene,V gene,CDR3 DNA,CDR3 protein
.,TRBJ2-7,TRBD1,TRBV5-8,TGTGCCAGCAGCCCAATTTACAGGGGTCCCCTCTACGAGCAGTACTTC,CASSPIYRGPLYEQYF
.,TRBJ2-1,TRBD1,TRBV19,TGTGCCAGTAGTTTGTCCCGGGACAGGGAACAGTTCTTC,CASSLSRDREQFF
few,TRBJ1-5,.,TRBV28,TGTGCCAGCAGTCCAGGGATGGCAGGGAACCAGCCCCAGCATTTT,CASSPGMAGNQPQHF
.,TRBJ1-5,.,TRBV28,TGTGCCAGCAGACCCGGGACCTTAGGAGGCAATCAGCCCCAGCATTTT,CASRPGTLGGNQPQHF
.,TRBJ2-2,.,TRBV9,TGTGCCAGCAGCGTAGGCGGGGCAGCCGGGGAGCTGTTTTTT,CASSVGGAAGELFF
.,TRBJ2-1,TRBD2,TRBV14,TGTGCCAGCAGCCAAGGCTCTAAGAGCGGGAGGGCCTACTCTCTACCTTACAATGAGCAGTTCTTC,CASSQGSKSGRAYSLPYNEQFF
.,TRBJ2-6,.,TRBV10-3,TGTGCCATCAGTGACCTTCAGGGCACTCCCTTCTCTGGGGCCAACGTCCTGACTTTC,CAISDLQGTPFSGANVLTF
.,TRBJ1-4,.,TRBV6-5,TGTGCCAGCAGTCAGGCAGGACGACTTAACGTAAAACTGTTTTTT,CASSQAGRLNVKLFF
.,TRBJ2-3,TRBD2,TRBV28,TGTGCCAGCAGCACCCTCACGTCAGGTCGGCGGGAGGGCATTTGGACAGATACGCAGTATTTT,CASSTLTSGRREGIWTDTQYF
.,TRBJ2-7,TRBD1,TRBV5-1,TGCGCCAGCAGCTTGGCCGGGACAGGGAACCTCTACGAGCAGTACTTC,CASSLAGTGNLYEQYF
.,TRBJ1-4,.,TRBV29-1,TGCAGCGTTGAGGATCCTAGCGTGAATGAAAAACTGTTTTTT,CSVEDPSVNEKLFF
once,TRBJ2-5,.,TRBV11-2,TGTGCCAGCTCCCTACCCGATAGTCGGGTATACCAAGAGACCCAGTACTTC,CASSLPDSRVYQETQYF
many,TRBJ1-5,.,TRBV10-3,TGTGCCATCAGTGAGTCGAGGCAGAGCAATCAGCCCCAGCATTTT,CAISESRQSNQPQHF
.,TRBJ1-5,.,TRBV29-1,TGCAGCGTTGAAGATAACGCGAATCAGCCCCAGCATTTT,CSVEDNANQPQHF
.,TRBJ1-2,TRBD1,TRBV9,TGTGCCAGCAGCCCGGGACAGACCTTCTATGGCTACACCTTC,CASSPGQTFYGYTF
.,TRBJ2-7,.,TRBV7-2,TGTGCCAGCAGCTTACAGGGTTACGAGCAGTACTTC,CASSLQGYEQYF
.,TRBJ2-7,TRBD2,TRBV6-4,TGTGCCAGCAGTGTGGCTAGCGGGGACTCCTACGAGCAGTACTTC,CASSVASGDSYEQYF
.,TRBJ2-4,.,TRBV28,TGTGCCAGCAGTTTGGATATAGGGATGTCCAAAAACATTCAGTACTTC,CASSLDIGMSKNIQYF
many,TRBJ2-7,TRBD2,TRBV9,TGTGCCAGCAGCGTAGGCGGGAGTTTCATCGAGCAGTACTTC,CASSVGGSFIEQYF
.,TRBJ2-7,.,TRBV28,TGTGCCAGCACACAGGGATCCTACGAGCAGTACTTC,CASTQGSYEQYF
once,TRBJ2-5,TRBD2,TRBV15,TGTGCCACCAGCAGAGACGTTAGCGGGAGTTGGGTAGAGACCCAGTACTTC,CATSRDVSGSWVETQYF
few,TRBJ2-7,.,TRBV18,TGTGCCAGCTCACTAGTTGGGGGAGACGAGCAGTACTTC,CASSLVGGDEQYF
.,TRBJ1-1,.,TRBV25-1,TGTGCCAGCACCCGAGGCGGACAGAACACTGAAGCTTTCTTT,CASTRGGQNTEAFF
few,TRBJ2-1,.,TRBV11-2,TGTGCCAGCAGCGAGATTAGTAATGAGCAGTTCTTC,CASSEISNEQFF
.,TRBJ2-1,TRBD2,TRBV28,TGTGCCAGCAGTAGGGCTAGCGGGAGGGCAGGTGAGCAGTTCTTC,CASSRASGRAGEQFF
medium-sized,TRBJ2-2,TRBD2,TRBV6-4,TGTGCCAGCAGTGCTAGCGGGGCGAACACCGGGGAGCTGTTTTTT,CASSASGANTGELFF
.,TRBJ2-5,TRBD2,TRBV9,TGTGCCAGCAGCGTAGCTGGGGGGGGACTAGCGGGAGGTAGTGAGACCCAGTACTTC,CASSVAGGGLAGGSETQYF
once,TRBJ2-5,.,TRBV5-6,TGTGCCAGCAGCTTGCGGCAGGTAGAGACCCAGTACTTC,CASSLRQVETQYF
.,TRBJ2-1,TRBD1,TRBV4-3,TGCGCCAGCAGCCAAGGGACAGGGTTGGCCAATGAGCAGTTCTTC,CASSQGTGLANEQFF
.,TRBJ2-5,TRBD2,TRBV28,TGTGCCAGCAGTTTAATGGCTAGCGGGATGGAGACCCAGTACTTC,CASSLMASGMETQYF
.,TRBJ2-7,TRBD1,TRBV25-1,TGTGCCACTCTGGGGACAGGGGAGCACGAGCAGTACTTC,CATLGTGEHEQYF
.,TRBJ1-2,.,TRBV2,TGTGCCAGCAGCGGAAGGGTTCCTAACTATGGCTACACCTTC,CASSGRVPNYGYTF
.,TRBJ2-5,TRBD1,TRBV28,TGTGCCAGCAGTCCCGACAGGGGGGATCAACAAGAGACCCAGTACTTC,CASSPDRGDQQETQYF
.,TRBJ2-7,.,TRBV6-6,TGTGCCAGCAGTTACTCTGCGGGGCACGAGCAGTACTTC,CASSYSAGHEQYF
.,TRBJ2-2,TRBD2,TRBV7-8,TGTGCCAGCAGCGTGCGGACTAGCCAAAACACCGGGGAGCTGTTTTTT,CASSVRTSQNTGELFF
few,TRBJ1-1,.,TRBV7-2,TGTGCCAGCAGCCCTCAGACCTCTGAAGCTTTCTTT,CASSPQTSEAFF
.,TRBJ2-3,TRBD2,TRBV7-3,TGTGCCAGCAGCTTACTAGCGGGGTCTCGGACAGATACGCAGTATTTT,CASSLLAGSRTDTQYF
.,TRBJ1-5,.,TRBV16,TGTGCCAGCAGCCAGAGGGGATCGGACAGAAACCAGCCCCAGCATTTT,CASSQRGSDRNQPQHF
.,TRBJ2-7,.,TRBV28,TGTGCCAGCGAGGGAGGGGGAAACTACGAGCAGTACTTC,CASEGGGNYEQYF
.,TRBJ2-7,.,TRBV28,TGTGCCAGCAGTTTCCCAGTCGGCGAGCAGTACTTC,CASSFPVGEQYF
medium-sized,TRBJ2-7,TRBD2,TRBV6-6,TGTGCCAGCAGTTACTCGACTAGCGCCTACGAGCAGTACTTC,CASSYSTSAYEQYF
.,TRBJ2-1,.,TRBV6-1,TGTGCCAGCAGTTATGGCAATGAGCAGTTCTTC,CASSYGNEQFF
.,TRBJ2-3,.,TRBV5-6,TGTGCCAGCAGCTTGGGGTCCACAGATACGCAGTATTTT,CASSLGSTDTQYF
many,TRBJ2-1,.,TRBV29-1,TGCAGCGTTGAGTCGTCCCCTAGCATCGAAACCAATGAGCAGTTCTTC,CSVESSPSIETNEQFF
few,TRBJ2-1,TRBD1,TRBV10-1,TGCGCCAGCAGAGACGGTCGACAGGGCTCGAGGGGCGAGCAGTTCTTC,CASRDGRQGSRGEQFF